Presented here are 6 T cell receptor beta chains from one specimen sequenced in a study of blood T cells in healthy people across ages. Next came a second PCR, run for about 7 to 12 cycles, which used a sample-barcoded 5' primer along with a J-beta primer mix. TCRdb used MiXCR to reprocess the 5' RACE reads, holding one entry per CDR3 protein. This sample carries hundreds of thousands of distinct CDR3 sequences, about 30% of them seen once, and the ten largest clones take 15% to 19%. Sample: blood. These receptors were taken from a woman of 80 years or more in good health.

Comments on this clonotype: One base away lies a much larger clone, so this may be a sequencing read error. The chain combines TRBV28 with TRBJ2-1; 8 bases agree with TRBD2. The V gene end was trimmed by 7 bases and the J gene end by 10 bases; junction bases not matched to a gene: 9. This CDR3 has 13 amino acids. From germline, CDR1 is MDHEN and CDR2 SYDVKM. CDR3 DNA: TGTGCCAGCAATGCGGGGGGAACGAAAGAGCAGTTCTTC. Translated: CASNAGGTKEQFF. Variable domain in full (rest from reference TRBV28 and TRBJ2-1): DVKVTQSSRYLVKRTGEKVFLECVQDMDHENMFWYRQDPGLGLRLIYFSYDVKMKEKGDIPEGYSVSREKKERFSLILESASTNQTSMYLCASNAGGTKEQFFGPGTRLTVL.

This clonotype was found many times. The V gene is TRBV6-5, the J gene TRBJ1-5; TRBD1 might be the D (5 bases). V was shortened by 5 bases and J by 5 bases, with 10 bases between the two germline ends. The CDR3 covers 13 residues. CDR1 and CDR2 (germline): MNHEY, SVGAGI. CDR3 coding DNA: TGTGCCAGCAGTACAGGACGGCATCAGCCCCAGCATTTT. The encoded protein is CASSTGRHQPQHF.

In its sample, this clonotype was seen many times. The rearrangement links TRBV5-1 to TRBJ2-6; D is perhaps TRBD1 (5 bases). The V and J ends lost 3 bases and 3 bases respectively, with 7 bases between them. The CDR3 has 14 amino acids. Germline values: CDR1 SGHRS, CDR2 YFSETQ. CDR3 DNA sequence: TGCGCCAGCAGCTCAGGGAATGGGGCCAACGTCCTGACTTTC. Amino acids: CASSSGNGANVLTF.

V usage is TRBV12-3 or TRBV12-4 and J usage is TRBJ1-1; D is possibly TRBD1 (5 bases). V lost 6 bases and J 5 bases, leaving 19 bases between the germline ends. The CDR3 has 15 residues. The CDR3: CASRLLERGWTEAFF. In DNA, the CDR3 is TGTGCCAGCAGGTTATTGGAGAGGGGTTGGACTGAAGCTTTCTTT.

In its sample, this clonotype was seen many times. The CDR3 reads CASSFNRGRGASNEQFF. In DNA, the CDR3 is TGCGCCAGCAGCTTCAACAGGGGGCGCGGGGCAAGCAATGAGCAGTTCTTC. The rearrangement links TRBV5-1 to TRBJ2-1; 9 bases are shared with TRBD1. V gave up 2 bases and J gave up 6 bases; unmatched junction bases: 12. The CDR3 consists of 17 residues. Germline CDR1 reads SGHRS; CDR2 reads YFSETQ.

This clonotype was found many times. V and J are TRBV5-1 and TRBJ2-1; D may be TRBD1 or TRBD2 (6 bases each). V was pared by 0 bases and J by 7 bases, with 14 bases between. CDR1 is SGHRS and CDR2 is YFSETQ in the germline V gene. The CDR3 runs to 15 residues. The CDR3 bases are TGCGCCAGCAGCTTGGCCCTGGGGGGCGGGAATGAGCAGTTCTTC. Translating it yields CASSLALGGGNEQFF.